This T cell receptor beta chain was identified in a study of glioma-infiltrating T cells after dendritic cell vaccination. Time point defined: after dendritic cell vaccination, including at tumor progression/relapse. V trimming: 3 bases; J trimming: 7 bases; junction bases outside the gene matches: 4. Looked up from germline, CDR1 is SGHRS and CDR2 is YFSETQ. The CDR3 spans 14 residues. TCRdb keeps only in-frame clones here, not all; method: immunoSEQ multiplex PCR. The table lists around 92,000 clones, 80% of them singletons. This TCR was sampled from a human donor with glioblastoma. The gene calls are TRBV5-1 and TRBJ2-4; 10 nucleotides line up with TRBD1. The sample here was blood, taken after dendritic cell vaccination. This CDR3 reads CASSSSGQGNIQYF. The CDR3 bases are TGCGCCAGCAGCTCCTCGGGACAGGGGAACATTCAGTACTTC.